One sample yielded the 19 T cell receptor beta chains listed below, sequenced in a study of breast tumors, draining lymph nodes, adjacent tissues. TCRdb reanalysed the multiplex PCR reads using MiXCR and keeps one entry per CDR3 protein. The sample records some 250,000 distinct CDR3 sequences, less than 35% being singletons. Breast cancer patients provided tissue from their axillary draining lymph nodes. Sequenced sample: axillary lymph node tissue. The source of these receptors is a female donor with breast cancer. Some clones in this sample may be carry-over from other donors' samples.

Ten or more counts support this clonotype. The chain has TRBV7-9 and TRBJ2-3; D is possibly TRBD2 (5 bases). Per germline, CDR1 SEHNR and CDR2 FQNEAQ (reference sequence). V lost 2 bases, J lost 4 bases, and 13 bases lay in between. The CDR3 is 15 amino acids. The CDR3 region is CASSLSPPLADTQYF. The DNA for the CDR3 is TGTGCCAGCAGCTTATCCCCCCCACTAGCAGATACGCAGTATTTT.

This clonotype turned up a few times. A much more abundant neighbour one base away suggests this may be a read error. Likely a read error: the CDR3 ends without its conserved phenylalanine or tryptophan. The rearrangement joins TRBV7-2 to TRBJ2-1; TRBD2 matches at 8 bases. The CDR3 extends over 14 amino acids. CDR1 SGHTA and CDR2 FQGNSA come from the germline V gene. The CDR3 is CASRVAGRDNEQFL. CDR3 nucleotides: TGCGCCAGCAGAGTAGCGGGAAGGGACAATGAGCAGTTCCTC.

Comment on this clonotype: Being one base from a much bigger clone, this may be a read error. The chain recombines TRBV20-1 with TRBJ2-3, with 11 bases aligning to TRBD2. This CDR3 comprises 18 residues. Germline loops: CDR1 DFQATT, CDR2 SNEGSKA (reference sequence). J gave up 1 base and V 0 bases, and 9 bases lay outside the gene matches. The CDR3: CSARDPQTSGTGTDTQYF. The CDR3 DNA reads as TGCAGTGCTAGAGATCCCCAGACTAGCGGGACCGGCACAGATACGCAGTATTTT.

The V gene is TRBV24-1, the J gene TRBJ2-7, with 8 positions matching TRBD1. Losses at the gene ends were 4 bases for V and 7 bases for J; bases not matched to a gene: 8. Germline-derived CDR1 and CDR2 are KGHDR and SFDVKD. The CDR3 totals 14 residues. CDR3: CATSDRDRSREQYF. The DNA of the CDR3 is TGTGCCACCAGTGACCGGGACAGGTCCCGTGAGCAGTACTTC.

Comment on this clonotype: A single base separates this from a much larger clone, so it may be a read error. The chain links TRBV9 to TRBJ1-2; a possible D gene is TRBD1 (5 bases). The germline gives CDR1 SGDLS, CDR2 YYNGEE. This CDR3 spans 15 amino acids. Written as DNA, the CDR3 is TGTGCCAGCAGCGACCGGGGGGAGGGGAACTATGGCTCCACCTTC. Translated: CASSDRGEGNYGSTF.

The chain links TRBV7-9 to TRBJ1-5; D remains unclear. The CDR3 loop spans 14 amino acids. Per germline, CDR1 SEHNR and CDR2 FQNEAQ (reference sequence). V was pared by 4 bases and J by 7 bases, with 14 bases between. The CDR3 spells CASSYRGLGQPQHF. CDR3 DNA sequence: TGTGCCAGCAGCTATAGAGGGTTGGGACAGCCCCAGCATTTT.

There are many counts of this clonotype. This chain links TRBV6-5 with TRBJ1-3; the D gene is possibly TRBD1 (6 bases). Germline V CDR1 and CDR2: MNHEY, SVGAGI. Trimming shortened V by 10 bases and J by 4 bases, and 14 bases separated the two germline ends. This CDR3 is 13 amino acids long. The chain's CDR3 is CATSPGEGNTIYF. CDR3 sequence (DNA): TGTGCCACTTCACCAGGGGAAGGAAACACCATATATTTT.

This clonotype has only a few counts. V is TRBV6-1 and J is TRBJ2-1; the D gene is possibly TRBD2 (5 bases). The germline CDR1 and CDR2 sequences are MNHNS and SASEGT. The CDR3 sequence is 12 residues long. V was pared by 7 bases and J by 6 bases, with 10 bases between. CDR3 coding DNA: TGTGCCAGCATTGGACTGCCCAATGAGCAGTTCTTC. Its translation: CASIGLPNEQFF.

The chain employs TRBV7-8 and TRBJ1-5; D unresolved. This CDR3 has 14 residues. The V end lost 0 bases, the J end lost 14 bases, and 17 bases lay between the germline ends. Germline-derived CDR1 and CDR2 are SGHVS and FQNEAQ. The CDR3 region is CASSLASGSGYEHF. The CDR3 DNA is TGTGCCAGCAGCTTAGCGTCGGGTTCGGGCTACGAGCATTTT.

This clonotype was seen at least ten times. The chain recombines TRBV7-8 with TRBJ2-3, with TRBD2 identical over 7 bases. This CDR3 contains 13 residues. The J segment lost 6 bases and the V segment lost 6 bases, leaving 6 bases of the junction unmatched. Germline CDR1 and CDR2: SGHVS and FQNEAQ. The chain's CDR3 is CASSYQTSDTQYF. The CDR3 coding sequence is TGTGCCAGCAGTTACCAGACTAGCGATACGCAGTATTTT.

Regarding this clonotype: A single base separates this from a much larger clone, so it may be a read error. This chain links TRBV7-2 with TRBJ2-1; D might be TRBD1 (6 bases). Germline CDR1 SGHTA, CDR2 FQGNSA. This CDR3 comprises 13 residues. CDR3 nucleotides: TGTGCCAACAGCAGCCGGGACACCAATGAGCAGTTCTTC. This encodes CANSSRDTNEQFF.

V gene TRBV5-1 combines with J gene TRBJ2-1, with 11 bases aligning to TRBD2. The CDR3 runs to 17 residues. The germline CDR1 and CDR2 sequences are SGHRS and YFSETQ. V shed 5 bases, J shed 0 bases, and the junction held 7 bases outside the gene matches. DNA for the CDR3: TGCGCCAGCAGACCTGCCCTAGCGGGGGGCTCCTACAATGAGCAGTTCTTC. Residues: CASRPALAGGSYNEQFF.

This clonotype was counted many times. The CDR3 sequence is CASSPRDTYNEQFF. In DNA form, the CDR3 reads TGTGCCAGCAGCCCTAGGGATACCTACAATGAGCAGTTCTTC. This rearrangement joins TRBV4-2 to TRBJ2-1, with unresolved D. Trimming shortened V by 4 bases and J by 2 bases, and 9 bases separated the two germline ends. The V gene's germline CDR1 is LGHNA and CDR2 YNFKEQ. This CDR3 is built from 14 residues.

Concerning this clonotype: Possible read error: a much larger clone is one base away. The V call is TRBV11-3, the J call TRBJ2-5, with D maybe TRBD1 (6 bases). CDR3 length equals 13 residues. In germline, CDR1 is SGHNT, CDR2 YENEEA. This CDR3 is CASSLGGQATQYF. The CDR3 DNA reads as TGTGCCAGCAGCTTAGGGGGGCAAGCGACCCAGTACTTC.

For this clonotype: A much larger clone is a single base away; this may be a read error. The chain carries TRBV20-1 and TRBJ2-1; maybe TRBD2 (6 bases). Germline V gene lookup returns CDR1 DFQATT and CDR2 SNEGSKA (reference sequence). This CDR3 region has 14 residues. The CDR3 DNA reads TGCAGTGCCGTTAGCGGAGACTCCTACACTGAGCAGTTCTTC. Protein sequence: CSAVSGDSYTEQFF.

This clonotype has ten or more counts. V usage is TRBV2 and J usage is TRBJ1-5; D is uncertain. This CDR3 is 16 amino acids long. Germline CDR1 and CDR2: SNHLY and FYNNEI. V was pared by 1 base and J by 0 bases, with 10 bases between. CDR3 amino acids: CASSEGHAFSNQPQHF. CDR3 in DNA: TGTGCCAGCAGTGAAGGTCATGCATTTAGCAATCAGCCCCAGCATTTT.

This clonotype was counted ten times or more. V and J are TRBV30 and TRBJ1-3, with D unresolved. Trimming removed 0 bases from V and 0 bases from J, with 15 bases in between. Germline CDR1 and CDR2: GTSNPN and SVGIG (reference sequence). The CDR3 is 17 amino acids. CDR3 nucleotide sequence: TGTGCCTGGAGTGTACTCCCGATCAGTCACTCTGGAAACACCATATATTTT. Translating it yields CAWSVLPISHSGNTIYF. Variable domain in full (rest from reference TRBV30 and TRBJ1-3): SQTIHQWPATLVQPVGSPLSLECTVEGTSNPNLYWYRQAAGRGLQLLFYSVGIGQISSEVPQNLSASRPQDRQFILSSKKLLLSDSGFYLCAWSVLPISHSGNTIYFGEGSWLTVV.

Ten or more counts support this clonotype. The chain is built from TRBV11-3 and TRBJ2-1; D is perhaps TRBD1 (7 bases). V gave up 5 bases and J gave up 4 bases, with 12 bases separating them. In germline, CDR1 is SGHNT, CDR2 YENEEA. The CDR3 is 14 amino acids. The CDR3 spells CASSPGGTYNEQFF. In DNA form, the CDR3 reads TGTGCCAGCAGCCCAGGGGGGACTTACAATGAGCAGTTCTTC.

This clonotype occurred a few times. The chain combines TRBV5-1 with TRBJ2-5; a weak D match, TRBD2 (5 bases). V lost 4 bases and J lost 5, with 18 bases in between. CDR1 is SGHRS, CDR2 YFSETQ, per germline. This CDR3 has 15 amino acids. The CDR3 coding sequence is TGCGCCAGCAGCCCGGTTCTGACGACGGGGGAGACCCAGTACTTC. Amino acid sequence: CASSPVLTTGETQYF. Full variable domain (outside the CDR3, taken from reference TRBV5-1 and TRBJ2-5): KAGVTQTPRYLIKTRGQQVTLSCSPISGHRSVSWYQQTPGQGLQFLFEYFSETQRNKGNFPGRFSGRQFSNSRSEMNVSTLELGDSALYLCASSPVLTTGETQYFGPGTRLLVL.